Following are 29 T cell receptor beta chains from one sample sequenced in a study of T-cell reconstitution after alpha-beta-depleted transplantation in children. The TCRbeta library was prepared with unique molecular identifiers. TCRdb processed the PCR reads anew with MiXCR; each CDR3 protein has one entry. The table lists fewer than 750,000 distinct CDR3 sequences, 25% to 30% of them singletons. The source material was PBMCs, sampled before TCRalphabeta/CD19-depleted stem cell transplant. These receptors all stem from a boy younger than two with Wiskott-Aldrich syndrome, due to receive a stem cell transplant.

The chain employs TRBV5-1 and TRBJ2-3; no definite D call. Germline V CDR1 and CDR2: SGHRS, YFSETQ. Trimming took off 0 bases at V and 8 bases at J, with 13 bases between the two ends. CDR3 size: 14 residues. CDR3: CASSLEGGTGTQYF. The CDR3, as DNA: TGCGCCAGCAGCTTGGAGGGCGGAACGGGTACGCAGTATTTT.

This CDR3 reads CASSPRLAETQYF. The CDR3 DNA sequence: TGTGCCAGCAGTCCTCGACTGGCGGAGACCCAGTACTTC. The chain employs TRBV7-6 and TRBJ2-5; D unresolved. CDR3 length: 13 residues. The germline V and J ends were trimmed by 6 bases and 5 bases, with 13 bases remaining between them. Germline-derived CDR1 and CDR2 are SGHVS and FNYEAQ.

This chain uses TRBV19 with TRBJ1-3, with D unresolved. The CDR3 has 15 residues. V lost 4 bases to trimming and J lost 0 bases, with 10 bases between them. The V gene's germline CDR1 is LNHDA and CDR2 SQIVND (reference sequence). CDR3: CASSKIIASGNTIYF. The CDR3 region has the DNA TGTGCCAGTAGTAAGATAATTGCCTCTGGAAACACCATATATTTT.

This clonotype was seen a few times. The gene calls are TRBV24-1 and TRBJ2-5; 11 nucleotides agree with TRBD2. The CDR3 totals 15 residues. The germline V gene encodes CDR1 KGHDR and CDR2 SFDVKD. V gave up 4 bases and J gave up 10 bases; unmatched junction bases: 10. In DNA form, the CDR3 reads TGTGCCACCAGTGACCCCACTAGCGGGAGTGGGAACCAGTACTTC. Its translation is CATSDPTSGSGNQYF.

This clonotype was detected only a few times. The chain recombines TRBV7-9 with TRBJ2-7; 7 bases fit TRBD1. Germline V CDR1 and CDR2: SEHNR, FQNEAQ (reference sequence). V lost 5 bases and J lost 2; bases outside the gene matches: 6. The CDR3 is 14 residues long. The CDR3 loop reads CASSHGDRAYEQYF. CDR3 DNA sequence: TGTGCCAGCAGCCACGGTGACAGGGCCTACGAGCAGTACTTC. Complete variable domain (other parts from reference TRBV7-9 and TRBJ2-7): DTGVSQNPRHKITKRGQNVTFRCDPISEHNRLYWYRQTLGQGPEFLTYFQNEAQLEKSRLLSDRFSAERPKGSFSTLEIQRTEQGDSAMYLCASSHGDRAYEQYFGPGTRLTVT.

The J gene is TRBJ1-5, the V gene TRBV27; TRBD1 matches at 8 bases. CDR1 is MNHEY, CDR2 SMNVEV, per germline (reference sequence). The CDR3 spans 16 residues. With 5 bases clipped from V and 5 bases from J, the junction kept 11 bases outside the gene matches. The DNA for the CDR3 is TGTGCCAGCAGTCCTAGACAGGGGAGGGTCGATCAGCCCCAGCATTTT. Residues: CASSPRQGRVDQPQHF.

This clonotype was counted a few times. V gene TRBV4-2 combines with J gene TRBJ2-3; D remains unclear. Germline CDR1 reads LGHNA; CDR2 reads YNFKEQ. Deletions cut 0 bases from V and 4 bases from J, with 8 bases between. The CDR3 spans 14 residues. CDR3 bases: TGTGCCAGCAGCCAAGAGAGGTACGCAGATACGCAGTATTTT. This gives the protein CASSQERYADTQYF.

The V call is TRBV12-3 or TRBV12-4, the J call TRBJ2-1, with TRBD1 matching over 8 bases. The junction had 10 bases not matched to a gene; V was cut back by 4 bases and J by 8 bases. CDR3 length: 15 residues. The CDR3 is CASSSGTGQYDEQFF. In DNA form, the CDR3 reads TGTGCCAGCAGTTCAGGGACAGGACAGTACGATGAGCAGTTCTTC.

The chain carries TRBV28 and TRBJ2-7; perhaps TRBD1 as D (6 bases). The CDR3 is made up of 19 amino acids. Trimming took off 4 bases at V and 2 bases at J, with 27 bases between the two ends. Germline V CDR1 and CDR2: MDHEN, SYDVKM. The CDR3 DNA reads TGTGCCAGCAGTTGGGTCGGGCAGGGGAAGGCGGGTCTGCCCTACGAGCAGTACTTC. Encoded protein: CASSWVGQGKAGLPYEQYF.

The V call is TRBV12-3 or TRBV12-4, the J call TRBJ2-1; the match to TRBD1 covers 8 bases. The CDR3 totals 19 residues. With 3 bases clipped from V and 0 bases from J, the junction kept 13 bases outside the gene matches. The CDR3 here is CASSLGTGGTASSYNEQFF. CDR3 nucleotide sequence: TGTGCCAGCAGTTTGGGGACAGGCGGGACAGCGAGCTCCTACAATGAGCAGTTCTTC.

The table lists this clonotype with a few counts. The chain carries TRBV6-1 and TRBJ2-3; 10 nucleotides line up with TRBD2. The CDR3 runs 16 residues. CDR1 is MNHNS, CDR2 SASEGT, per germline. Germline trimming cut 7 bases from V and 4 bases from J; bases unmatched to any gene: 11. DNA of the CDR3: TGTGCCAGCAAAACCAGGACTAGCGGTCCCTCAGATACGCAGTATTTT. Translation gives CASKTRTSGPSDTQYF.

This clonotype has just a few counts. The rearrangement joins TRBV6-1 to TRBJ2-5; D is uncertain. The CDR3 extends over 14 amino acids. The germline V and J ends were trimmed by 6 bases and 1 base, with 12 bases remaining between them. Germline V lookup: CDR1 MNHNS, CDR2 SASEGT. This chain's CDR3 is CASRWLGTQETQYF. The CDR3 DNA is TGTGCCAGCAGATGGTTGGGAACCCAAGAGACCCAGTACTTC.

This clonotype showed up just a few times. The V call is TRBV6-5, the J call TRBJ2-2; D is possibly TRBD2 (5 bases). Germline values: CDR1 MNHEY, CDR2 SVGAGI. The V end lost 0 bases, the J end lost 1 base, and 12 bases lay between the germline ends. The CDR3 has 17 amino acids. This chain's CDR3 is CASSYSMGEGNTGELFF. The CDR3 DNA reads TGTGCCAGCAGTTACTCGATGGGTGAGGGGAACACCGGGGAGCTGTTTTTT.

This rearrangement joins TRBV7-2 to TRBJ2-4; maybe TRBD2 (5 bases). The CDR3 covers 16 residues. Trimming left V 1 base short and J 2 bases short, with 12 bases between. Germline V gene sequence: CDR1 SGHTA, CDR2 FQGNSA. CDR3 DNA: TGTGCCAGCAGCTTAGTAGGAGGTTTCACCAAAAACATTCAGTACTTC. Translated, it gives CASSLVGGFTKNIQYF.

For the CDR3, the DNA is TGTGCCAGCAGTGAAGGAGCTGGGGGACGTCAGCCCCAGCATTTT. As protein: CASSEGAGGRQPQHF. This chain joins TRBV6-1 and TRBJ1-5; D may be TRBD1 (5 bases). The CDR3 consists of 15 residues. Trimming stripped 1 base from V and 6 bases from J, with 13 bases between. Germline CDR1 is MNHNS and CDR2 is SASEGT.

On this clonotype: The junction departs from germline at one end; a sequencing error may be responsible. The V call is TRBV20-1, the J call TRBJ1-3, with TRBD1 identical over 8 bases. CDR3 size: 17 residues. Looked up from germline, CDR1 is DFQATT and CDR2 is SNEGSKA (reference sequence). This chain's CDR3 is CCALPPGQASSGNTIYF. The CDR3 DNA reads as TGCTGTGCTCTTCCTCCGGGACAGGCCAGCTCTGGAAACACCATATATTTT.

This clonotype was detected a few times. This rearrangement joins TRBV10-3 to TRBJ2-3; the match to TRBD1 covers 8 bases. This CDR3 has 14 amino acids. Germline values: CDR1 ENHRY, CDR2 SYGVKD. V was clipped by 6 bases and J by 6 bases; unmatched bases: 8. CDR3 residues: CAISYRGSIDTQYF. The CDR3 coding sequence is TGTGCCATCAGCTACAGGGGGAGTATTGATACGCAGTATTTT.

This clonotype was seen only a few times. This chain uses TRBV5-1 with TRBJ2-1, with no clear D. V lost 4 bases and J lost 5, with 16 bases in between. The V gene's germline CDR1 is SGHRS and CDR2 YFSETQ. The CDR3 is made up of 15 amino acids. DNA for the CDR3: TGCGCCAGCAGCCCAAGAACTGGTCCAAACAATGAGCAGTTCTTC. As protein: CASSPRTGPNNEQFF.

A word on this clonotype: Because the CDR3 is missing its conserved closing phenylalanine or tryptophan, this is likely a read error. The gene calls are TRBV5-1 and TRBJ1-5; D is undetermined. Trimming left V 4 bases short and J 1 base short, with 9 bases between. Germline values: CDR1 SGHRS, CDR2 YFSETQ. The CDR3 has 14 amino acids. Here the CDR3 DNA reads TGCGCCAGCAGCCGCCACAGCAGCAATCAGCCCCAGCATTTG. Protein: CASSRHSSNQPQHL.

This clonotype came up a few times. The chain combines TRBV12-3 or TRBV12-4 with TRBJ2-1, with TRBD2 matching over 9 bases. The CDR3 loop spans 15 amino acids. J gave up 8 bases and V 6 bases, and 11 bases lay outside the gene matches. The CDR3: CASSPGLASFHEQFF. The CDR3 DNA reads TGTGCCAGCAGCCCTGGACTAGCGAGCTTCCATGAGCAGTTCTTC.

This clonotype was counted between two and nine times. This chain links TRBV12-3 or TRBV12-4 with TRBJ2-7; D is possibly TRBD2 (7 bases). The germline V and J ends were trimmed by 6 bases and 4 bases, with 13 bases remaining between them. CDR3 length equals 13 residues. The CDR3 DNA sequence: TGTGCCAGCAGCGGGGGGCAGGGGTACGAGCAGTACTTC. Translating it yields CASSGGQGYEQYF.

The CDR3 reads CASSPTRDRGYPYEQYF. The CDR3 coding sequence is TGTGCCAGCAGCCCTACCAGGGACAGGGGGTACCCCTACGAGCAGTACTTC. V and J are TRBV12-3 or TRBV12-4 and TRBJ2-7; TRBD1 agrees at 11 bases. V was pared by 6 bases and J by 2 bases, with 12 bases of the junction left unmatched. The CDR3 consists of 17 residues.

The chain links TRBV12-3 or TRBV12-4 to TRBJ2-5; D not resolved. Trimming stripped 2 bases from V and 3 bases from J, with 4 bases between. The CDR3 has 12 amino acids. This CDR3 reads CASSLQKETQYF. CDR3 in DNA: TGTGCCAGCAGTTTACAGAAAGAGACCCAGTACTTC.

The chain is built from TRBV5-1 and TRBJ2-2; D ambiguous. From germline, CDR1 is SGHRS and CDR2 YFSETQ. Trimming took off 1 base at V and 0 bases at J, with 13 bases between the two ends. This CDR3 comprises 17 residues. The CDR3 DNA follows: TGCGCCAGCAGCTTGCGGCCAGTCAGTTCGAACACCGGGGAGCTGTTTTTT. It specifies CASSLRPVSSNTGELFF.

The chain carries TRBV20-1 and TRBJ2-3; 8 nucleotides match TRBD2. Germline trimming cut 0 bases from V and 5 bases from J; bases unmatched to any gene: 10. The germline V gene encodes CDR1 DFQATT and CDR2 SNEGSKA (reference sequence). The CDR3 runs 16 residues. The CDR3 region has the DNA TGCAGTGCTAGAGATGTAAGAGCGGGAGTGAGAGATACGCAGTATTTT. Amino acid sequence: CSARDVRAGVRDTQYF.

The rearrangement joins TRBV9 to TRBJ2-7; unclear D gene. Trimming pared 4 bases from V and 2 bases from J, leaving 13 bases between. Germline assignment: CDR1 SGDLS and CDR2 YYNGEE. The CDR3 loop spans 14 amino acids. The CDR3 DNA is TGTGCCAGCAGCCCCGCCGGGCAACCCTACGAGCAGTACTTC. Amino acid sequence: CASSPAGQPYEQYF. Together with reference TRBV9 and TRBJ2-7, the CDR3 gives the full variable domain: DSGVTQTPKHLITATGQRVTLRCSPRSGDLSVYWYQQSLDQGLQFLIQYYNGEERAKGNILERFSAQQFPDLHSELNLSSLELGDSALYFCASSPAGQPYEQYFGPGTRLTVT.

There are a few counts of this clonotype. This chain connects TRBV20-1 to TRBJ2-7, with D unclear. V lost 3 bases and J lost 3, with 9 bases in between. The CDR3 is 12 amino acids. Germline V gene data show CDR1 as DFQATT and CDR2 as SNEGSKA (reference sequence). The CDR3 coding sequence is TGCAGTGCTAGTCGAACCAACTACGAGCAGTACTTC. Translated: CSASRTNYEQYF.

The table lists this clonotype with a few counts. This chain uses TRBV7-2 with TRBJ2-7; TRBD2 matches at 11 bases. The germline gives CDR1 SGHTA, CDR2 FQGNSA. V was clipped by 2 bases and J by 3 bases; unmatched bases: 3. The length of the CDR3 is 15 residues. CDR3 residues: CASSLKLAGDYEQYF. The CDR3 DNA follows: TGTGCCAGCAGCTTAAAACTAGCGGGAGACTACGAGCAGTACTTC.

This clonotype has at least ten counts. The genes are TRBV5-1 and TRBJ2-3; D is ambiguous. V lost 1 base, J lost 4 bases, and 4 bases lay in between. The CDR3 is 12 residues long. CDR1 and CDR2 from the germline V gene are SGHRS and YFSETQ. The CDR3 sequence: CASSLRPDTQYF. The DNA for the CDR3 is TGCGCCAGCAGCTTGAGGCCAGATACGCAGTATTTT. Based on the CDR3 plus reference TRBV5-1 and TRBJ2-3, the full variable domain is KAGVTQTPRYLIKTRGQQVTLSCSPISGHRSVSWYQQTPGQGLQFLFEYFSETQRNKGNFPGRFSGRQFSNSRSEMNVSTLELGDSALYLCASSLRPDTQYFGPGTRLTVL.